The rows below give T cell receptor beta chains drawn from one sample of a study of cytomegalovirus exposure and HLA in healthy donors. The data were produced by immunoSEQ multiplex PCR, yet TCRdb's version contains in-frame clones alone and is incomplete. Among around 200,000 clones listed, around 85% were seen once. Source material: PBMCs. These receptors all stem from a girl aged 2-10 years in good health and CMV-seronegative. Each CDR3 is given with its conserved first and last residue. The D gene is left open where the match is weak. The size of a clone is reported for some rows only, either as once, few or many, or as a class for expanded clones.

cdr3_aa cdr3_nt v_call d_call clone_size j_call
CASSLSLDRSYQETQYF TGTGCCAGCAGTTTATCTTTGGACAGGTCGTACCAAGAGACCCAGTACTTC TRBV27 TRBD1 . TRBJ2-5
CASSITRQGVRYEQYF TGTGCCAGCAGCATTACAAGACAGGGCGTGAGGTACGAGCAGTACTTC TRBV6-4 TRBD1 . TRBJ2-7
CASSPGGDYGYTF TGCGCCAGCAGCCCAGGGGGCGACTATGGCTACACCTTC TRBV5-1 TRBD1 . TRBJ1-2
CASSLVQGYGYTF TGTGCCAGCAGCTTAGTACAGGGCTATGGCTACACCTTC TRBV7-8 . once TRBJ1-2
CASSLAAGAETQYF TGCGCCAGCAGCTTGGCGGCAGGGGCAGAGACCCAGTACTTC TRBV5-1 . . TRBJ2-5
CAGDSSSGANVLTF TGTGCCGGTGACAGTAGCTCTGGGGCCAACGTCCTGACTTTC TRBV30 . . TRBJ2-6
CASSDRGPSMNSPLHF TGTGCCAGCAGTGACAGGGGGCCGAGCATGAATTCACCCCTCCACTTT TRBV6-1 TRBD1 . TRBJ1-6
CASSYAAGAHNEQFF TGTGCCAGCAGTTATGCGGCGGGGGCCCACAATGAGCAGTTCTTC TRBV6-5 . . TRBJ2-1
CASSGLGGPDTQYF TGCGCCAGCAGCGGGCTGGGGGGACCAGATACGCAGTATTTT TRBV5-1 . . TRBJ2-3
CASSLSTGGNQPQHF TGTGCCAGCAGTTTATCGACAGGGGGAAATCAGCCCCAGCATTTT TRBV27 TRBD1 . TRBJ1-5
CASIRGDRGSDTQYF TGTGCCAGCATCCGCGGGGACAGGGGTAGTGATACGCAGTATTTT TRBV6-1 TRBD1 once TRBJ2-3
CASSPLAGGRETQYF TGTGCCAGCTCACCACTAGCGGGGGGGCGGGAGACCCAGTACTTC TRBV2 TRBD2 . TRBJ2-5
CASSPRGVNLGGANVLTF TGTGCCAGCAGCCCGCGGGGGGTCAACCTGGGAGGGGCCAACGTCCTGACTTTC TRBV13 TRBD2 . TRBJ2-6
CATISRGLGYGYTF TGTGCCACCATTTCCAGGGGGCTCGGCTATGGCTACACCTTC TRBV6-1 TRBD1 . TRBJ1-2
CASTLDQRTRYNEQFF TGTGCCAGCACCCTTGATCAGCGGACTAGGTACAATGAGCAGTTCTTC TRBV6-6 TRBD2 . TRBJ2-1
CASWAFAGEAFF TGTGCCAGCTGGGCTTTTGCAGGGGAAGCTTTCTTT TRBV2 . . TRBJ1-1
CASSEMVASGGLEQYF TGTGCCAGCAGTGAGATGGTTGCTAGCGGGGGACTCGAGCAGTACTTC TRBV6-1 TRBD2 once TRBJ2-7
CASSKPRGSYEQYF TGTGCCAGCAGCAAGCCCCGGGGCTCCTACGAGCAGTACTTC TRBV2 . once TRBJ2-7
CASSHLGQGAGRIGNQPQHF TGCGCCAGCAGCCACCTTGGACAGGGGGCGGGTAGGATTGGCAATCAGCCCCAGCATTTT TRBV4-1 TRBD1 . TRBJ1-5
CASSSGQGDSPLHF TGTGCCAGCAGCTCGGGACAGGGAGATTCACCCCTCCACTTT TRBV7-9 TRBD1 once TRBJ1-6
CASSESTGNEQYF TGTGCCAGCAGTGAATCTACAGGGAACGAGCAGTACTTC TRBV25-1 . . TRBJ2-7
CARSSRDRGLPTSFNSPLHF TGTGCCAGAAGCTCCCGGGACAGGGGTCTCCCTACTTCTTTTAATTCACCCCTCCACTTT TRBV5-3 TRBD1 . TRBJ1-6
CASSPGTGGDSPLHF TGTGCCAGCTCACCCGGGACAGGGGGCGACTCACCCCTCCACTTT TRBV18 TRBD1 . TRBJ1-6
CASSESSWGFDGLSPPYEQYF TGTGCCAGCAGTGAAAGTTCATGGGGTTTTGATGGACTCTCGCCCCCCTACGAGCAGTACTTC TRBV6-1 . . TRBJ2-7
CASSYSQGLPQHF TGTGCCAGCAGTTACTCCCAGGGGCTGCCCCAGCATTTT TRBV6-5 . . TRBJ1-5
CASKREGLAKNIQYF TGCGCCAGCAAAAGAGAGGGTCTAGCCAAAAACATTCAGTACTTC TRBV5-1 . . TRBJ2-4
CASSSNPTSGNTGELFF TGCGCCAGCAGCTCAAACCCGACTAGCGGGAACACCGGGGAGCTGTTTTTT TRBV5-1 TRBD2 . TRBJ2-2
CASRWPGQTNSPLHF TGTGCCAGCAGATGGCCGGGACAGACAAATTCACCCCTCCACTTT TRBV2 TRBD1 few TRBJ1-6
CASSVRDPGGKLFF TGTGCCAGCAGCGTCCGGGACCCAGGGGGAAAACTGTTTTTT TRBV4-2 TRBD1 . TRBJ1-4